This TCR beta chain was found in a study of human CD8 memory T cell subsets. Germline values: CDR1 SGHRS, CDR2 YFSETQ. This CDR3 spans 13 amino acids. Classification as TPEX applied to CCR7+ PD-1+ TIGIT+ early memory CD8+ T cells bearing exhausted-like traits. The TCR beta sequencing libraries came from UMI-labeled 5' RACE. TCRdb reprocessed the 5' RACE reads and keeps a single row for each CDR3 protein, giving no DNA. The specimen's table records 6,000 to 9,500 distinct CDR3 sequences. What was sequenced was CD8+ T cells from PBMCs. The rearrangement links TRBV5-1 to TRBJ2-1. The sequence derives from a human donor in good health. The CDR3 here is CASSSSTDNEQFF.